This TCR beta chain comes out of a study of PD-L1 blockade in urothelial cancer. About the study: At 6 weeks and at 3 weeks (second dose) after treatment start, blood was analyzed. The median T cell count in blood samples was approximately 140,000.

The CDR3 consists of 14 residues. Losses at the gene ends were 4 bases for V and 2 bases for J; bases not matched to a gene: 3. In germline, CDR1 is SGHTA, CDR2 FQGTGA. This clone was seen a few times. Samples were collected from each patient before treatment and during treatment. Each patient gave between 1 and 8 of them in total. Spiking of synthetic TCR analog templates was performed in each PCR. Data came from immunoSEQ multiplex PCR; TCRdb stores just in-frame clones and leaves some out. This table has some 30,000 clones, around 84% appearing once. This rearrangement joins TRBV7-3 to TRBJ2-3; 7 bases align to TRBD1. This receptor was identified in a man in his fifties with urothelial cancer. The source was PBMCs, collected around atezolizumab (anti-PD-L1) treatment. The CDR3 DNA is TGTGCCAGCAGCTGGGGACAGAACACAGATACGCAGTATTTT. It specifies CASSWGQNTDTQYF. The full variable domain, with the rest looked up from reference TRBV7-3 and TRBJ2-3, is GAGVSQTPSNKVTEKGKYVELRCDPISGHTALYWYRQSLGQGPEFLIYFQGTGAADDSGLPNDRFFAVRPEGSVSTLKIQRTERGDSAVYLCASSWGQNTDTQYFGPGTRLTVL.